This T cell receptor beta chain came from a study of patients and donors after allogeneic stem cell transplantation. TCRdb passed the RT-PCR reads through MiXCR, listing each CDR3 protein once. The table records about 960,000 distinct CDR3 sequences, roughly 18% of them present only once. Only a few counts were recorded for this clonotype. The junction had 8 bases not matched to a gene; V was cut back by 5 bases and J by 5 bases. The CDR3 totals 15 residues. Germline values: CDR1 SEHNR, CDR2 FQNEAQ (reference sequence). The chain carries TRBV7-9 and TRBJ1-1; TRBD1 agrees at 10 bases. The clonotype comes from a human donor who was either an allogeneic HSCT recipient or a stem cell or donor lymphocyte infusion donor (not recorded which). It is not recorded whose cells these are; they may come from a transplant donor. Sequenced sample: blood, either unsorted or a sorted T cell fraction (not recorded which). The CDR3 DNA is TGTGCCAGCAGCCCCCGGGGACAGGGGAAGACTGAAGCTTTCTTT. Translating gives CASSPRGQGKTEAFF.